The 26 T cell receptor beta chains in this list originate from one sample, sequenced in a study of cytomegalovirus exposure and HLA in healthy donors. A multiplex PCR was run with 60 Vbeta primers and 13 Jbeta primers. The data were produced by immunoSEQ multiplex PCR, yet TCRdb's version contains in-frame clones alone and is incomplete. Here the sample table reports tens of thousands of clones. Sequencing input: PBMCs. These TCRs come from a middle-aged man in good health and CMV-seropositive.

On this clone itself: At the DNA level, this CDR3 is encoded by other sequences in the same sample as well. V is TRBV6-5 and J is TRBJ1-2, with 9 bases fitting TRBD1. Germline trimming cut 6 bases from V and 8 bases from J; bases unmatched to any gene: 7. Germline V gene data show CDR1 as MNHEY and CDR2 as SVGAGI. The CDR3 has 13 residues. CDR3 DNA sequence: TGTGCCAGCAGCCTGGGACAGGGTGGCGGCTACACCTTC. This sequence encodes CASSLGQGGGYTF.

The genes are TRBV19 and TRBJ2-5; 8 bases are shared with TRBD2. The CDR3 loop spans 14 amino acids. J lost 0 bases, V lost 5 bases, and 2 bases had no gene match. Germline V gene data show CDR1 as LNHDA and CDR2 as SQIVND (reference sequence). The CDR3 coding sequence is TGTGCCAGTAGTCGGGGGGGACACCAAGAGACCCAGTACTTC. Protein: CASSRGGHQETQYF.

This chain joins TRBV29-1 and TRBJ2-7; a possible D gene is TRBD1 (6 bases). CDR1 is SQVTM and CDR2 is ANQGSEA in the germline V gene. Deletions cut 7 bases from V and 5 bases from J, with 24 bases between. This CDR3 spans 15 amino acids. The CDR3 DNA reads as TGCAGCGCCGTATTGGCCGGAACAGGGTGGCACGAGCAGTACTTC. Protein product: CSAVLAGTGWHEQYF.

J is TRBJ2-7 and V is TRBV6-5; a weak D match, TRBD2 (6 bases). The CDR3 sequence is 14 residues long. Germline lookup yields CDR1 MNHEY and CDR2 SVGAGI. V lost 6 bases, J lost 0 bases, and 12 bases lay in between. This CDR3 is CASSRGTASYEQYF. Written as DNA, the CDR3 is TGTGCCAGCAGCCGCGGGACGGCCTCCTACGAGCAGTACTTC.

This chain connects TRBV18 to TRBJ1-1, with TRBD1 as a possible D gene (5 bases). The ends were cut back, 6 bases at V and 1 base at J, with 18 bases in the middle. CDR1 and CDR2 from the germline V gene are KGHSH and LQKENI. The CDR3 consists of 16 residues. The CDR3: CASSWGGVGTNTEAFF. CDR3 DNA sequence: TGTGCCAGCTCGTGGGGGGGGGTGGGAACGAACACTGAAGCTTTCTTT.

Here the CDR3 DNA reads TGTGCCAGTAGTACAAGACAGACTGGGGCCAACGTCCTGACTTTC. Translating it yields CASSTRQTGANVLTF. V is TRBV19 and J is TRBJ2-6; tentatively, D is TRBD1 (5 bases). V was pared by 4 bases and J by 2 bases, with 9 bases between. This CDR3 region has 15 residues. The germline V gene has CDR1 LNHDA and CDR2 SQIVND (reference sequence).

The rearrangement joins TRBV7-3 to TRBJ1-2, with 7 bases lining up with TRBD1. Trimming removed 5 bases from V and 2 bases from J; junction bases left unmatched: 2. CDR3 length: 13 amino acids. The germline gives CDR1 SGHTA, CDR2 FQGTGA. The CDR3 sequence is CASSPGQNYGYTF. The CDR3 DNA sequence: TGTGCCAGCAGCCCGGGACAGAACTATGGCTACACCTTC.

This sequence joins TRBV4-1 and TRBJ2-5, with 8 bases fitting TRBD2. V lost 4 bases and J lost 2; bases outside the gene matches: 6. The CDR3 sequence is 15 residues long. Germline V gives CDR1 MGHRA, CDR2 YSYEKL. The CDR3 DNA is TGCGCCAGCAGCCCTCGGGAGCGGGGGCAAGAGACCCAGTACTTC. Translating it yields CASSPRERGQETQYF.

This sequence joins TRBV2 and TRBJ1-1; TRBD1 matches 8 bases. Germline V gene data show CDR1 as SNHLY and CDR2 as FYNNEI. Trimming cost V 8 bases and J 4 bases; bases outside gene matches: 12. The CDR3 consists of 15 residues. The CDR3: CASQGRTGKGTEAFF. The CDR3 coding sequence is TGTGCCAGCCAGGGTAGGACAGGGAAGGGCACTGAAGCTTTCTTT.

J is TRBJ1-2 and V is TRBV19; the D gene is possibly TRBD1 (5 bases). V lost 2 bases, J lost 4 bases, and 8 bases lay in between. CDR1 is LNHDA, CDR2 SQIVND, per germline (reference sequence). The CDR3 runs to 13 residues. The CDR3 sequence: CASSISQVYGYTF. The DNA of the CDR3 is TGTGCCAGTAGTATATCACAGGTCTATGGCTACACCTTC.

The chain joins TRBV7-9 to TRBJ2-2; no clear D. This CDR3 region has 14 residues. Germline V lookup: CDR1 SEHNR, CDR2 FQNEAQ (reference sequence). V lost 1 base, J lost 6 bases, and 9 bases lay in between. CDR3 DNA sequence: TGTGCCAGCAGCTTAGAATCAGTTGCCGGGGAGCTGTTTTTT. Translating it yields CASSLESVAGELFF.

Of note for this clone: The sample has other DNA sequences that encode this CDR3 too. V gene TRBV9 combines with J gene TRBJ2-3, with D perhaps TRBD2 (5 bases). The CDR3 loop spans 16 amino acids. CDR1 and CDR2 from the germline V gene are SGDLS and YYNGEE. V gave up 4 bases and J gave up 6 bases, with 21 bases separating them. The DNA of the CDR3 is TGTGCCAGCAGCTTGGGGTTAGGGCCCAGAGGGGATACGCAGTATTTT. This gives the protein CASSLGLGPRGDTQYF.

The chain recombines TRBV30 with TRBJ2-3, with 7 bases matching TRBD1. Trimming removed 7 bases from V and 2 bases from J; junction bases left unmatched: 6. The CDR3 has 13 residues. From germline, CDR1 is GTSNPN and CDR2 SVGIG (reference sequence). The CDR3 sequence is CASKGQNTDTQYF. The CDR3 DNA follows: TGTGCCTCCAAGGGACAGAACACAGATACGCAGTATTTT.

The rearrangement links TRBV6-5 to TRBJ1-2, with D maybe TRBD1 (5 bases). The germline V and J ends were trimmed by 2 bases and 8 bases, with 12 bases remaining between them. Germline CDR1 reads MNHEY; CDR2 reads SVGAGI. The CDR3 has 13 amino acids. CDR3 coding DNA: TGTGCCAGCAGTTACCGGCAGGGAGGAGGCTACACCTTC. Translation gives CASSYRQGGGYTF.

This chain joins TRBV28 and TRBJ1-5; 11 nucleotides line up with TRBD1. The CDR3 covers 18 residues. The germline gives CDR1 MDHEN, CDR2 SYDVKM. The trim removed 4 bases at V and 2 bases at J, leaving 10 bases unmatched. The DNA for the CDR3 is TGTGCCAGCAGTTCAGGACAGGGGGCGACGAGGGGCAATCAGCCCCAGCATTTT. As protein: CASSSGQGATRGNQPQHF.

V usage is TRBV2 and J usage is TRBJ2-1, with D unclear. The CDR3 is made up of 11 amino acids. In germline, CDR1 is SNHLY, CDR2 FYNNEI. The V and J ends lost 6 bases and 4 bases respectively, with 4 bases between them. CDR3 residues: CASRQYNEQFF. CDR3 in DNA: TGTGCCAGCAGGCAGTACAATGAGCAGTTCTTC.

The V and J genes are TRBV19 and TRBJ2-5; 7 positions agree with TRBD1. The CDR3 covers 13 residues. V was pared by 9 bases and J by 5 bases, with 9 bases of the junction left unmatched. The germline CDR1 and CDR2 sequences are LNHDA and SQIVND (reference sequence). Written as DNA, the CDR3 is TGTGCCAGCCGGACAGGCTTGGGTGAGACCCAGTACTTC. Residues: CASRTGLGETQYF.

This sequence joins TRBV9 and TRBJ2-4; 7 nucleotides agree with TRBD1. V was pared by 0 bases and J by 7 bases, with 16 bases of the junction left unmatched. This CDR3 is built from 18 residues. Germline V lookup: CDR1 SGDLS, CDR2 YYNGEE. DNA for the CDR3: TGTGCCAGCAGCGTAGAATCGTCTGGAAGGGGGCAGGGGAACATTCAGTACTTC. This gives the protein CASSVESSGRGQGNIQYF.

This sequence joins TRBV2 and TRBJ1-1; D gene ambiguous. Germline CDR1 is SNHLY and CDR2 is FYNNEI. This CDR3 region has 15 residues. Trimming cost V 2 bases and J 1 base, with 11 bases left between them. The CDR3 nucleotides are TGTGCCAGCAGTGAACAGGTTCTAGCGAACACTGAAGCTTTCTTT. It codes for CASSEQVLANTEAFF. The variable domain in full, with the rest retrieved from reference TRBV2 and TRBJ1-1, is EPEVTQTPSHQVTQMGQEVILRCVPISNHLYFYWYRQILGQKVEFLVSFYNNEISEKSEIFDDQFSVERPDGSNFTLKIRSTKLEDSAMYFCASSEQVLANTEAFFGQGTRLTVV.

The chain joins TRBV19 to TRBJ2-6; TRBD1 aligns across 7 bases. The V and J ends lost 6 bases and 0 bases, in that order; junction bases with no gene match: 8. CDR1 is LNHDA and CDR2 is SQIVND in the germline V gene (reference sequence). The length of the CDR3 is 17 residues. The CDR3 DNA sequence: TGTGCCAGTAGACCGGGACAGCGAATCTCTGGGGCCAACGTCCTGACTTTC. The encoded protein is CASRPGQRISGANVLTF.

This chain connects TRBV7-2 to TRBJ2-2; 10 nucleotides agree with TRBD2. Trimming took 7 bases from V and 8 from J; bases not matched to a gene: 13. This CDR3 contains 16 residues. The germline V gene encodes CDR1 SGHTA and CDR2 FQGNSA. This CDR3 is CASIGSGRPIGGELFF. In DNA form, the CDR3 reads TGTGCCAGCATCGGTAGCGGGAGGCCAATAGGGGGGGAGCTGTTTTTT. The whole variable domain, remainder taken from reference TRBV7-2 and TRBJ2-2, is GAGVSQSPSNKVTEKGKDVELRCDPISGHTALYWYRQSLGQGLEFLIYFQGNSAPDKSGLPSDRFSAERTGGSVSTLTIQRTQQEDSAVYLCASIGSGRPIGGELFFGEGSRLTVL.

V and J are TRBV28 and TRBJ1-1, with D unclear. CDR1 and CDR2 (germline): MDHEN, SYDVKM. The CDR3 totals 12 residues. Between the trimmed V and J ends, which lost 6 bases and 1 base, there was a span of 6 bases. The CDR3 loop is CASRNTNTEAFF. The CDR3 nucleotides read TGTGCCAGCAGAAACACGAACACTGAAGCTTTCTTT. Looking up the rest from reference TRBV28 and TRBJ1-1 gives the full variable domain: DVKVTQSSRYLVKRTGEKVFLECVQDMDHENMFWYRQDPGLGLRLIYFSYDVKMKEKGDIPEGYSVSREKKERFSLILESASTNQTSMYLCASRNTNTEAFFGQGTRLTVV.

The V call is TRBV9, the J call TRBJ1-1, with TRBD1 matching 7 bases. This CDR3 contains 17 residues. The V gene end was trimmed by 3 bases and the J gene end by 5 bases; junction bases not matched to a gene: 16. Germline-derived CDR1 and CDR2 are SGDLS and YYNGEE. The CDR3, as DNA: TGTGCCAGCAGCGCAGGGGGGCTGACAGGTCAGGGGACTGAAGCTTTCTTT. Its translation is CASSAGGLTGQGTEAFF.

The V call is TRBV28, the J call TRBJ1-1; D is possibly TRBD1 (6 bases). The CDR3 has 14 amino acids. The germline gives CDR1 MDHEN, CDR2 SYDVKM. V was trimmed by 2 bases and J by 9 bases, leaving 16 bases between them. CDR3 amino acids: CASSLPAGARQAFF. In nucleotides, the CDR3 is TGTGCCAGCAGTTTACCCGCGGGGGCGCGTCAAGCTTTCTTT. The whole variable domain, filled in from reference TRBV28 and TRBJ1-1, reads DVKVTQSSRYLVKRTGEKVFLECVQDMDHENMFWYRQDPGLGLRLIYFSYDVKMKEKGDIPEGYSVSREKKERFSLILESASTNQTSMYLCASSLPAGARQAFFGQGTRLTVV.

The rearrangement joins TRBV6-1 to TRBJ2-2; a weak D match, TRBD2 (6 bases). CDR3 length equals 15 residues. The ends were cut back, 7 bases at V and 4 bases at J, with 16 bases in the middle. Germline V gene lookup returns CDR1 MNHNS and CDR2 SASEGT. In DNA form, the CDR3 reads TGTGCCAGCATCCTTCCGGGAGCGGTCACCGGGGAGCTGTTTTTT. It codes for CASILPGAVTGELFF.

The DNA for the CDR3 is TGTGCCAGCAGGGGGACTTTGTTAGCCCAAAAGGCGCAGTATTTT. Translated, it gives CASRGTLLAQKAQYF. This chain connects TRBV2 to TRBJ2-3, with D maybe TRBD2 (6 bases). This CDR3 has 15 residues. In germline, CDR1 is SNHLY, CDR2 FYNNEI. V was trimmed by 6 bases and J by 10 bases, leaving 23 bases between them.